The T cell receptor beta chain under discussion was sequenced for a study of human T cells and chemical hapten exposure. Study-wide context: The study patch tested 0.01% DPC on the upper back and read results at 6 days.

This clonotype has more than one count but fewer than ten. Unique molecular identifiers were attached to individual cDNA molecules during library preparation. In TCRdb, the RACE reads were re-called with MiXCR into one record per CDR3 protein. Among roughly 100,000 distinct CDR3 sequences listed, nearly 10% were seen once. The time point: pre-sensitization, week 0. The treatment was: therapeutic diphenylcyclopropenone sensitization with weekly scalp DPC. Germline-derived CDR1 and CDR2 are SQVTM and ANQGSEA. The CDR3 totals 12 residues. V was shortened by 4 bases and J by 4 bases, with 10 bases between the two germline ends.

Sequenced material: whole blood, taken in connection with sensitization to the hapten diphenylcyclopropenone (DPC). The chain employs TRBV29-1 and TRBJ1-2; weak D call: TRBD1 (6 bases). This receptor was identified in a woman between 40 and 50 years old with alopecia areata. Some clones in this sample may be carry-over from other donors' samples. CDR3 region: CSVGGGAYGYTF. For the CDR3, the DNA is TGCAGCGTTGGAGGGGGGGCCTATGGCTACACCTTC. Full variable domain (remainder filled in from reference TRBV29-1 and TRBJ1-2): SAVISQKPSRDICQRGTSLTIQCQVDSQVTMMFWYRQQPGQSLTLIATANQGSEATYESGFVIDKFPISRPNLTFSTLTVSNMSPEDSSIYLCSVGGGAYGYTFGSGTRLTVV.